This TCR beta chain was recovered during a study of human T cells and chemical hapten exposure (dated by TCRdb to the early 2020s). A note on the overall study: For sensitization, 2% DPC in acetone was applied to a roughly 2 cm by roughly 2 cm area of upper inner arm skin. Patch testing was done on the upper back using Finn chambers containing 0.01% DPC, and results were scored after 6 days according to International Contact Dermatitis Research Group standards. Patients additionally received weekly therapeutic DPC doses to the scalp throughout the roughly 23-week study period. For TCR sequencing, blood came from 25 to 35 alopecia patients at anywhere from one to four time points (pre-sensitization, 2, 6 and 24 weeks). Alopecia areata with under or over 50% scalp involvement, alopecia totalis and alopecia universalis were represented in the patient cohort, which was mostly female. Blood was sampled from patients pre-sensitization (week 0) and at 2, 6 and about 24 weeks after DPC sensitization. Peripheral blood TCR repertoire changes were tracked in vivo in alopecia patients during primary and secondary sensitization to the hapten diphenylcyclopropenone (DPC). Libraries were pooled for sequencing, and variation in per-sample TCR yields was attributed mainly to small differences in library volumes within the pool. Here is what the overall study found, with its caveats: Significantly more large CDR3 similarity clusters were formed by expanded TCRs than by pre-sensitization or healthy control sets, consistent with antigen-driven responses. After repeated subsampling, the strength of the expansion versus patch-test correlation and the threshold at which it became significant changed. Patch test score was positively correlated with the number of PT1 expanded TCRs, with significance at thresholds 8, 16 and 32 but not at 4. DPC sensitization did not change how many TCRs were above 1 in 1000 frequency, and no evidence was found of alterations in global repertoire structure. All patients had alopecia, a presumed autoimmune disease, so their immune response might differ from that of healthy individuals.

The library relied on RACE. The sequencing machine was a NextSeq 500. During library preparation, unique molecular identifiers were attached to individual cDNA molecules so that TCRs could be counted in a quantitative, reproducible way. From each blood RNA sample, both TCR alpha and TCR beta chains were sequenced. In the original analysis: The median number of TCRs per sample was some 100,000, ranging from roughly 20,000 to 700,000. The Decombinator software suite was used to annotate the V, J and CDR3 of the TCR reads. For PS versus PT1 abundance plots, all samples were subsampled to the same number of TCRs (28,000). TCRs were defined as expanded if absent before sensitization and observed at least eight times at the 2-week time point. TCRdb trimmed public reads at Q25 via fastp, called clones via MiXCR and kept in-frame beta chains. Each entry merges the rows of one CDR3 protein and shows their most common DNA and genes. Here the V and J calls rest on TCRdb's processing, not on the authors' analysis. Counted in this sample were about 380,000 distinct CDR3 sequences; 4.8% of them appeared once. The top ten clonotypes cover 2% to 2.5% of the sample.

The label giving this sample's time point can be read as: patch test 1, 2 weeks after DPC sensitization. Per the publication, the treatment or condition label means: therapeutic diphenylcyclopropenone sensitization with weekly scalp DPC. At every patch-test visit, the blood draw took place before the patch test was put on. To be eligible, patients had to be aged 18 to 70, diagnosed with alopecia and judged suitable for DPC therapy, while pregnant patients were excluded. Unfractionated whole blood was collected in Tempus Blood RNA tubes, and total RNA was extracted from that blood. The junction carries 11 bases between V and J, which are trimmed by 1 base and 5 bases respectively. For CDR1 and CDR2, the germline V gene (reference sequence) lists SEHNR and FQNEAQ. Spanning cysteine to phenylalanine, the CDR3 consists of 14 amino acids. Only the CDR3 DNA is retained, 42 bases long and in frame from the first base.

On this clonotype itself: Its antigen is still unknown. It has no much larger one-base neighbor in the sample; base qualities were not kept.

This receptor chain uses TRBV7-9 and TRBJ1-1; the D gene lacks a confident call. The sequence came from a woman between 45 and 60 years old with alopecia areata. Some clones in this sample may be carry-over from other donors' samples. The specimen was whole blood, collected in connection with sensitization to the hapten diphenylcyclopropenone (DPC). In nucleotides, the sequence is TGTGCCAGCAGCTTAGGAGGGTTCGGGACTGAAGCTTTCTTT. Its product reads: CASSLGGFGTEAFF. Outside the CDR3, residues come from the reference TRBV7-9 and TRBJ1-1 proteins, so the full variable domain is: DTGVSQNPRHKITKRGQNVTFRCDPISEHNRLYWYRQTLGQGPEFLTYFQNEAQLEKSRLLSDRFSAERPKGSFSTLEIQRTEQGDSAMYLCASSLGGFGTEAFFGQGTRLTVV.